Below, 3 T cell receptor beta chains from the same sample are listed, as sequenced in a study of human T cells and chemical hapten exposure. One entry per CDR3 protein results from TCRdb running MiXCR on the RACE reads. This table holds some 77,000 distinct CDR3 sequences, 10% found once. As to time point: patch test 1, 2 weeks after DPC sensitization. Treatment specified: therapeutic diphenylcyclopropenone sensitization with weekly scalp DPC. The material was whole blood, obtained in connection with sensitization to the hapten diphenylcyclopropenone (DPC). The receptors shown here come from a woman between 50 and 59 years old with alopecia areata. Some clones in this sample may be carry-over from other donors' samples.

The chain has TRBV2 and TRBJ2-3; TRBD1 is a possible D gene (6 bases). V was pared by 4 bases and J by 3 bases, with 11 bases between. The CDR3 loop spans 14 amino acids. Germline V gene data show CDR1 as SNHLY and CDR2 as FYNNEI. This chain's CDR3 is CASSVGHSTDTQYF. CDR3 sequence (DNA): TGTGCCAGCAGTGTGGGACACTCGACAGATACGCAGTATTTT. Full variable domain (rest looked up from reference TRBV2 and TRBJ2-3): EPEVTQTPSHQVTQMGQEVILRCVPISNHLYFYWYRQILGQKVEFLVSFYNNEISEKSEIFDDQFSVERPDGSNFTLKIRSTKLEDSAMYFCASSVGHSTDTQYFGPGTRLTVL.

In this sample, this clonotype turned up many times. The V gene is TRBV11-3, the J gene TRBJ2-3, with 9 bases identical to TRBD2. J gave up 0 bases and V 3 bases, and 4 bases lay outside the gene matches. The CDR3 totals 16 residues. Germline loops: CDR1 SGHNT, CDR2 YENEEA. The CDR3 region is CASSLVTSGSTDTQYF. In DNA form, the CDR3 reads TGTGCCAGCAGCTTGGTAACTAGCGGGAGCACAGATACGCAGTATTTT.

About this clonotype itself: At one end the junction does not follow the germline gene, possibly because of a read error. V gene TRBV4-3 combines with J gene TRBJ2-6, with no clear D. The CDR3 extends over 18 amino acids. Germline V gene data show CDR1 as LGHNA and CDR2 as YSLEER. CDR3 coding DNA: TGCGCCAGCAGCGAAGACTCCCTTACCTTCTCTGGGGCCAACGTCCTGACTTTC. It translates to CASSEDSLTFSGANVLTF.